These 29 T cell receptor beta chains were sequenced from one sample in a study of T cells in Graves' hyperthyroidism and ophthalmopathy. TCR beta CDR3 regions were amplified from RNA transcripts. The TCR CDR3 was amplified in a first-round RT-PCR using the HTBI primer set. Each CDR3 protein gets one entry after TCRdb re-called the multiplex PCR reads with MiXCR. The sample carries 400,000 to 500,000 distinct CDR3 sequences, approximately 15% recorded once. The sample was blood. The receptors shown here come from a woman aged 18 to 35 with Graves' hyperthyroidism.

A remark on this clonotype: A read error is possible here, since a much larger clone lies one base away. CDR3 DNA: TGTGCCAGCAGCCAAACCCGGGACTCCTCCTACGAGCAGTACTTC. This gives the protein CASSQTRDSSYEQYF. This chain connects TRBV3-1 to TRBJ2-7; D is perhaps TRBD2 (6 bases). Germline assignment: CDR1 LGHDT and CDR2 YNNKEL (reference sequence). The CDR3 totals 15 residues. Trimming pared 2 bases from V and 0 bases from J, leaving 11 bases between.

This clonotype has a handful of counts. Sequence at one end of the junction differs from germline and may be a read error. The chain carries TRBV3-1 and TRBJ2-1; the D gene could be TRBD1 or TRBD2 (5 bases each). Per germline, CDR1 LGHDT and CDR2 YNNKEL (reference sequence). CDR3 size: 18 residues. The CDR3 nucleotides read TGTGCCAACAGCCAAGGGGTTAGCGACAGATTCCTTTACAATGAGCAGTTCTTC. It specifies CANSQGVSDRFLYNEQFF.

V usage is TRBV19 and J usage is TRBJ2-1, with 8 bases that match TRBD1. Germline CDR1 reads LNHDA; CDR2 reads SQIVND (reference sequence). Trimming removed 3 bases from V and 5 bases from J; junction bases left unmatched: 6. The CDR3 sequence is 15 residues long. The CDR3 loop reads CASSIPGQGNNEQFF. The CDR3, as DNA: TGTGCCAGTAGTATTCCCGGACAGGGAAACAATGAGCAGTTCTTC.

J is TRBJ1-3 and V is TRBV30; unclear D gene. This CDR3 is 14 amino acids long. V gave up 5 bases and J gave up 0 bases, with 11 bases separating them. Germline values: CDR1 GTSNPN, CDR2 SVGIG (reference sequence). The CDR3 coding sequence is TGTGCCTGGTTAGGTCCGAGCTCTGGAAACACCATATATTTT. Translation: CAWLGPSSGNTIYF. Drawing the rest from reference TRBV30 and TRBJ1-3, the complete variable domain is SQTIHQWPATLVQPVGSPLSLECTVEGTSNPNLYWYRQAAGRGLQLLFYSVGIGQISSEVPQNLSASRPQDRQFILSSKKLLLSDSGFYLCAWLGPSSGNTIYFGEGSWLTVV.

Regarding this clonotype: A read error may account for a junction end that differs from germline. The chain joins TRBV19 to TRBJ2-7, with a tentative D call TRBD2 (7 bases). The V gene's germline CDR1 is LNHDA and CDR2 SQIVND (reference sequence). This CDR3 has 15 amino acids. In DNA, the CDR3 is TGTGCCAGTAGTATCGGGGGGCATAGCTCCTACGAGCAGTGCTTC. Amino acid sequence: CASSIGGHSSYEQCF.

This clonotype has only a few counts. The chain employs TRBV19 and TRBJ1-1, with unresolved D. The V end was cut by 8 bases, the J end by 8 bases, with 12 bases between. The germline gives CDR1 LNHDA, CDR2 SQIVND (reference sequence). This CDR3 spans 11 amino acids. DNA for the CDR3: TGTGCCAGTTTATCATATTCCGAAGCTTTCTTT. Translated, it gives CASLSYSEAFF.

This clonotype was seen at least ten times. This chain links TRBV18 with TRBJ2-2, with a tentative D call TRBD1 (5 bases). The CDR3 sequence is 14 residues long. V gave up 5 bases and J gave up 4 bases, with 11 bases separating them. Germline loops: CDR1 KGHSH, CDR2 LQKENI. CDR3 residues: CASSRGAGTGELFF. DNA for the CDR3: TGTGCCAGCTCAAGGGGTGCAGGCACCGGGGAGCTGTTTTTT. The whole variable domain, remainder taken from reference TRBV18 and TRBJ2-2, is NAGVMQNPRHLVRRRGQEARLRCSPMKGHSHVYWYRQLPEEGLKFMVYLQKENIIDESGMPKERFSAEFPKEGPSILRIQQVVRGDSAAYFCASSRGAGTGELFFGEGSRLTVL.

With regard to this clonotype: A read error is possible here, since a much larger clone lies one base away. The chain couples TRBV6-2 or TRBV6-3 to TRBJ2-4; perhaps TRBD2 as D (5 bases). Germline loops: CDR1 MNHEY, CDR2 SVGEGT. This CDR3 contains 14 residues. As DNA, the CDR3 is TGTGCCAGCACTTACACGGGAAAGTTGAACATTCAGTACTTC. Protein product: CASTYTGKLNIQYF.

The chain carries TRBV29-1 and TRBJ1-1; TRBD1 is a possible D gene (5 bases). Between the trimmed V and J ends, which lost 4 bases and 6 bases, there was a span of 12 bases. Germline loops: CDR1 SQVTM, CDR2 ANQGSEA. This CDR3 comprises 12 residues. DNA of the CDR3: TGCAGCGTTGGTACAGGAGTTCCTGAAGCTTTCTTT. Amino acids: CSVGTGVPEAFF.

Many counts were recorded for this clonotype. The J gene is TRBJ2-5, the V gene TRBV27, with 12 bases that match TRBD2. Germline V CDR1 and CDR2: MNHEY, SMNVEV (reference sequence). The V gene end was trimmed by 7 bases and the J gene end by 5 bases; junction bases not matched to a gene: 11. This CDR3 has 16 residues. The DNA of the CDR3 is TGTGCCAGCAACACCCTAGCGGGAGGGCCCGGCGAGACCCAGTACTTC. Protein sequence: CASNTLAGGPGETQYF.

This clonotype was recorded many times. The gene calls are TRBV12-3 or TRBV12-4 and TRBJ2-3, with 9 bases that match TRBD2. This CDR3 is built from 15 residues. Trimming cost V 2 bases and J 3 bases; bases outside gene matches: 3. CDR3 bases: TGTGCCAGCAGTTTAATAGCGGGAGTAACAGATACGCAGTATTTT. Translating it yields CASSLIAGVTDTQYF.

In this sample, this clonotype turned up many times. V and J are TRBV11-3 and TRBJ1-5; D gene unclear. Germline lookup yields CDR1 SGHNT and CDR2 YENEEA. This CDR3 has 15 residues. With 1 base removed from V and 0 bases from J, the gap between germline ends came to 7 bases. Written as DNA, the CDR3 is TGTGCCAGCAGCTTAGGTTTTGGTAGCAATCAGCCCCAGCATTTT. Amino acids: CASSLGFGSNQPQHF.

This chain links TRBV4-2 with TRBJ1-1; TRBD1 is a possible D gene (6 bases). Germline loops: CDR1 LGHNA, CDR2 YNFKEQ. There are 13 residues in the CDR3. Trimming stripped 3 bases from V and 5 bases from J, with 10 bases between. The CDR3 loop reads CASSQVTGTEAFF. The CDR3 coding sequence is TGTGCCAGCAGCCAGGTAACAGGGACTGAAGCTTTCTTT.

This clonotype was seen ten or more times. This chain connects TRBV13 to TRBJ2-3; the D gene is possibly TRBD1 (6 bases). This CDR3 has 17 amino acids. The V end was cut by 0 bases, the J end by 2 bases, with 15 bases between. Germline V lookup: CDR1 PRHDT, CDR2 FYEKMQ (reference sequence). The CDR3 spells CASSLGEGQSLTDTQYF. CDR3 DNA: TGTGCCAGCAGCTTAGGCGAAGGACAGTCTCTCACAGATACGCAGTATTTT.

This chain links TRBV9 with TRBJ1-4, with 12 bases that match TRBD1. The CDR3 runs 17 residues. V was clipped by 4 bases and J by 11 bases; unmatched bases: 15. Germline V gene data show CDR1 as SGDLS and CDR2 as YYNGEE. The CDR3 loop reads CASSTTWDRGRERKLFF. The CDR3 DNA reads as TGTGCCAGCAGCACCACCTGGGACAGGGGGCGCGAGCGGAAACTGTTTTTT.

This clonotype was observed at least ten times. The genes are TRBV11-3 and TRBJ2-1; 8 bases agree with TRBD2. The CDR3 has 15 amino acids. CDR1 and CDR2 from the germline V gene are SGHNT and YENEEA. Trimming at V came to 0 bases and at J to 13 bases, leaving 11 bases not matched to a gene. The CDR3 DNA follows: TGTGCCAGCAGCTTAGATGGGAGAGGACTAGCTTCCCAGTTCTTC. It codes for CASSLDGRGLASQFF.

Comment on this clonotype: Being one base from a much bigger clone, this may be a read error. In DNA form, the CDR3 reads TGCAGTGCTGGAGACTCGACAATTGGCTACACCTTC. Its translation is CSAGDSTIGYTF. V is TRBV20-1 and J is TRBJ1-2; no clear D. This CDR3 region has 12 residues. The germline CDR1 and CDR2 sequences are DFQATT and SNEGSKA (reference sequence).

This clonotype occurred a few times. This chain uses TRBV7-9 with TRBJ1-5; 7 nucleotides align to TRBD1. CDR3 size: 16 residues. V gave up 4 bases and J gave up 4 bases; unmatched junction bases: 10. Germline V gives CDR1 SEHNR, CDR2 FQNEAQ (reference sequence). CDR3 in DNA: TGTGCCAGCAGCTCCACTGCGGGACAGAAAAATCAGCCCCAGCATTTT. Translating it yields CASSSTAGQKNQPQHF.

The CDR3 bases are TGTGCCAGTGGGGTGGGGTCGGGGGCGGGAACTGAAGCTTTCTTT. Protein sequence: CASGVGSGAGTEAFF. The rearrangement uses TRBV9 and TRBJ1-1; D possibly corresponds to TRBD1 (6 bases). The CDR3 totals 15 residues. Per the germline V gene, CDR1 is SGDLS and CDR2 is YYNGEE. V gave up 8 bases and J gave up 5 bases, with 22 bases separating them.

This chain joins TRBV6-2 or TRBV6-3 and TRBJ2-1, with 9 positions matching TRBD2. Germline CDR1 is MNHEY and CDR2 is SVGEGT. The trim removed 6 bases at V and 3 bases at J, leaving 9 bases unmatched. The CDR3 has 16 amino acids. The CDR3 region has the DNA TGTGCCAGCAGAAGACTAGCGGAACCCCTCTACAATGAGCAGTTCTTC. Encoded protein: CASRRLAEPLYNEQFF.

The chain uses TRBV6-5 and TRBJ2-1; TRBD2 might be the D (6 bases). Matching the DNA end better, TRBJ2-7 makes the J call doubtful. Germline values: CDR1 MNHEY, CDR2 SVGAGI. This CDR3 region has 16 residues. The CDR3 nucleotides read TGTGCCAGCAGTTGGACGGGAGTCCCCTCCTACAATGAGCAGTACTTC. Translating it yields CASSWTGVPSYNEQYF.

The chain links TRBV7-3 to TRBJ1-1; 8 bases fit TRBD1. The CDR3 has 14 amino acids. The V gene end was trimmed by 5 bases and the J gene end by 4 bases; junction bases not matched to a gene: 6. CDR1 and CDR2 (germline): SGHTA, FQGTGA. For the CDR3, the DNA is TGTGCCAGCAGCACGGGACAGGCGCCCACTGAAGCTTTCTTT. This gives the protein CASSTGQAPTEAFF.

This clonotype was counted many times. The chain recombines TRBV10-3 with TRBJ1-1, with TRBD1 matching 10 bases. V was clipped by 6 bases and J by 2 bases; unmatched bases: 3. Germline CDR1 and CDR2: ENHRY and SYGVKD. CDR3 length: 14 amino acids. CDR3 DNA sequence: TGTGCCATCAGACTGACAGGGGGCAACACTGAAGCTTTCTTT. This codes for CAIRLTGGNTEAFF.

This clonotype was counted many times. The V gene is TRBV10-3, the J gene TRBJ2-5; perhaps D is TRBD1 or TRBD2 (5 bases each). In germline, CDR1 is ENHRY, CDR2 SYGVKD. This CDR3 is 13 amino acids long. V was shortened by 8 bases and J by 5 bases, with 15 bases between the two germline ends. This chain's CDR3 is CAIGPEGFETQYF. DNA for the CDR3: TGTGCCATCGGCCCCGAGGGGTTTGAGACCCAGTACTTC.

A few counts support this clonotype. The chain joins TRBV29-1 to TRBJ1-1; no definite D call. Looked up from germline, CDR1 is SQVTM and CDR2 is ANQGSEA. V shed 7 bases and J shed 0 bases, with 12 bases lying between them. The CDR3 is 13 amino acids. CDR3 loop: CSALGIMNTEAFF. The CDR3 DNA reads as TGCAGCGCCCTGGGGATCATGAACACTGAAGCTTTCTTT.

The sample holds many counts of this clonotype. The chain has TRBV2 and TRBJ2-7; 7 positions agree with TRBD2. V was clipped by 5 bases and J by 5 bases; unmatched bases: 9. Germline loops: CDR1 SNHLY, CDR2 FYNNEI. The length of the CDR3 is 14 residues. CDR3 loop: CASSPETSQHEQYV. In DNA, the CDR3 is TGTGCCAGCAGTCCGGAGACTAGCCAACACGAGCAGTACGTC.

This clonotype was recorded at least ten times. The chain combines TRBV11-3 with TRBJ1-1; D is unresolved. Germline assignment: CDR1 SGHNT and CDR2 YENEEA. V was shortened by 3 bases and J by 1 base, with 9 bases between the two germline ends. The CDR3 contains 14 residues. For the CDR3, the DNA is TGTGCCAGCAGCTTCCCAGGTACGAACACTGAAGCTTTCTTT. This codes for CASSFPGTNTEAFF.

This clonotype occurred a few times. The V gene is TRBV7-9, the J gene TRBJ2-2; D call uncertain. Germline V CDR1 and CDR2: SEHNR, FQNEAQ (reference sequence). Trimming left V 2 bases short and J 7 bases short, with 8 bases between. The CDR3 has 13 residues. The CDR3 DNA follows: TGTGCCAGCAGCTTAACGGCGAACGGGGAGCTGTTTTTT. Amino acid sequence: CASSLTANGELFF.

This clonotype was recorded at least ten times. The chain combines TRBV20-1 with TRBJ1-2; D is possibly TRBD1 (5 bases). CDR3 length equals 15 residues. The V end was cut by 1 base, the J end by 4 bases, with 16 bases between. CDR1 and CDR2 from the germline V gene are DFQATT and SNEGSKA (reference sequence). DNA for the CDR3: TGCAGTGCTAGAGCGGGGGAAATAAACCGCTATGGCTACACCTTC. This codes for CSARAGEINRYGYTF.